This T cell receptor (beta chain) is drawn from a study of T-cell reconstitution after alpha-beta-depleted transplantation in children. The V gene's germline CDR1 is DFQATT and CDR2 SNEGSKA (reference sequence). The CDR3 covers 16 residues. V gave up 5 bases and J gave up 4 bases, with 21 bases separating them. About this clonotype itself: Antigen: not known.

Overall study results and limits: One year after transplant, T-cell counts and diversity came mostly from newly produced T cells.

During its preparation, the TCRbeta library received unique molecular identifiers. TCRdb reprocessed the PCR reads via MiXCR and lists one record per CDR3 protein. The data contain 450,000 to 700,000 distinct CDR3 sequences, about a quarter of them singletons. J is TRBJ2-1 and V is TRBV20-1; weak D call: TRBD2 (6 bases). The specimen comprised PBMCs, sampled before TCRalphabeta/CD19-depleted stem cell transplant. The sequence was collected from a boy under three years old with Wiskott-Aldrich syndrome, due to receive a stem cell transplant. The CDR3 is CSAAVISAGLYNEQFF. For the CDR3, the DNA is TGCAGTGCTGCCGTAATATCAGCGGGCTTGTACAATGAGCAGTTCTTC.